One and the same sample provided the 23 T cell receptor beta chains below, sequenced in a study of early T cells in non-severe SARS-CoV-2 infection. In TCRdb, the 5' RACE reads were re-called with MiXCR into one record per CDR3 protein. The table shows around 50,000 distinct CDR3 sequences, with 9.5% to 15% occurring only once. Input material: whole blood. These receptors were taken from an adult who was a healthcare worker with PCR-confirmed SARS-CoV-2 infection or an uninfected control (not recorded which).

The genes are TRBV20-1 and TRBJ1-2; perhaps TRBD1 as D (6 bases). CDR3 size: 13 residues. The V and J ends lost 3 bases and 4 bases respectively, with 12 bases between them. Germline assignment: CDR1 DFQATT and CDR2 SNEGSKA (reference sequence). The chain's CDR3 is CSARSVRGYGYTF. The CDR3 region has the DNA TGCAGTGCTAGGAGTGTCAGGGGCTATGGCTACACCTTC.

This clonotype has at least ten counts. The chain uses TRBV20-1 and TRBJ2-1; 7 bases match TRBD1. The CDR3 length is 14 residues. Germline lookup yields CDR1 DFQATT and CDR2 SNEGSKA (reference sequence). V lost 0 bases, J lost 9 bases, and 8 bases stayed unmatched. As DNA, the CDR3 is TGCAGTGCTAGAGATTCGACAGGGATGGGTGAGCAGTTCTTC. This sequence encodes CSARDSTGMGEQFF.

This clonotype appeared many times. The chain employs TRBV19 and TRBJ1-5, with D hard to call. Germline CDR1 LNHDA, CDR2 SQIVND (reference sequence). The ends were cut back, 2 bases at V and 10 bases at J, with 12 bases in the middle. The CDR3 extends over 13 amino acids. The CDR3 is CASSIRTDNPQHF. The CDR3 region has the DNA TGTGCCAGTAGTATACGAACCGACAATCCCCAGCATTTT.

V and J are TRBV11-2 and TRBJ2-2; TRBD2 is a possible D gene (6 bases). This CDR3 contains 17 residues. Trimming took 6 bases from V and 0 from J, leaving 17 bases between them. Germline V lookup: CDR1 SGHAT, CDR2 FQNNGV. The CDR3 loop reads CASRPGSWATNTGELFF. For the CDR3, the DNA is TGTGCCAGCAGGCCCGGGAGCTGGGCCACGAACACCGGGGAGCTGTTTTTT.

This clonotype has more than one count but fewer than ten. The chain joins TRBV20-1 to TRBJ1-5; possible D gene TRBD1, 6 bases. The ends were cut back, 6 bases at V and 0 bases at J, with 9 bases in the middle. The CDR3 sequence is 13 residues long. Germline values: CDR1 DFQATT, CDR2 SNEGSKA (reference sequence). The CDR3 nucleotides read TGCAGTGCCAGGGGATATAGCAATCAGCCCCAGCATTTT. Its protein is CSARGYSNQPQHF.

Ten or more counts support this clonotype. V usage is TRBV7-8 and J usage is TRBJ1-2; 7 positions agree with TRBD1. CDR1 and CDR2 from the germline V gene are SGHVS and FQNEAQ. J gave up 13 bases and V 5 bases, and 7 bases lay outside the gene matches. The CDR3 consists of 11 residues. CDR3 sequence reads: CASSQGGVPTF. The CDR3 nucleotides are TGTGCCAGCAGCCAGGGGGGGGTTCCCACCTTC.

This chain links TRBV2 with TRBJ1-1; D gene unclear. The CDR3 is made up of 16 amino acids. The V end lost 4 bases, the J end lost 0 bases, and 15 bases lay between the germline ends. CDR1 SNHLY and CDR2 FYNNEI come from the germline V gene. The CDR3: CASSVGTGTMNTEAFF. The CDR3 DNA is TGTGCCAGCAGTGTTGGTACGGGAACGATGAACACTGAAGCTTTCTTT.

The chain has TRBV27 and TRBJ2-1; the match to TRBD2 covers 10 bases. The length of the CDR3 is 15 residues. CDR1 and CDR2 (germline): MNHEY, SMNVEV (reference sequence). The J segment lost 8 bases and the V segment lost 3 bases, leaving 7 bases of the junction unmatched. The CDR3 region is CASSFGLAARDEQFF. CDR3 DNA: TGTGCCAGCAGTTTCGGACTAGCGGCTAGGGATGAGCAGTTCTTC.

This clonotype was counted ten times or more. This chain uses TRBV7-9 with TRBJ2-6, with D uncertain. The CDR3 covers 16 residues. The V end lost 10 bases, the J end lost 1 base, and 17 bases lay between the germline ends. Germline values: CDR1 SEHNR, CDR2 FQNEAQ (reference sequence). This CDR3 reads CATSVSGRSGANVLTF. The CDR3 nucleotides read TGTGCCACCTCGGTCTCCGGGCGGTCTGGGGCCAACGTCCTGACTTTC.

This clonotype has a count of ten or more. The CDR3: CASSRGGYALATYEQYF. CDR3 sequence (DNA): TGTGCCAGCAGCCGAGGAGGCTACGCGTTGGCGACCTACGAGCAGTACTTC. This chain connects TRBV2 to TRBJ2-7; tentative D call: TRBD2 (5 bases). The germline V gene has CDR1 SNHLY and CDR2 FYNNEI. Between the trimmed V and J ends, which lost 6 bases and 2 bases, there was a span of 23 bases. CDR3 size: 17 residues.

This clonotype was detected many times. This chain uses TRBV7-3 with TRBJ2-1; D not resolved. This CDR3 has 13 residues. The ends were cut back, 5 bases at V and 6 bases at J, with 11 bases in the middle. Germline V CDR1 and CDR2: SGHTA, FQGTGA. The CDR3 DNA reads as TGTGCCAGCAGCCCTGACGAGTCCAATGAGCAGTTCTTC. This encodes CASSPDESNEQFF.

This clonotype showed up just a few times. The V gene is TRBV6-5, the J gene TRBJ2-7, with D unclear. The CDR3 totals 15 residues. Germline CDR1 reads MNHEY; CDR2 reads SVGAGI. V was pared by 0 bases and J by 4 bases, with 13 bases between. The CDR3 bases are TGTGCCAGCAGTTACTCGAGCCAGGTCGGGTACGAGCAGTACTTC. This encodes CASSYSSQVGYEQYF.

The chain uses TRBV2 and TRBJ2-2; 8 bases fit TRBD2. Looked up from germline, CDR1 is SNHLY and CDR2 is FYNNEI. V lost 10 bases, J lost 1 base, and 11 bases stayed unmatched. This CDR3 has 16 residues. CDR3 protein: CAMGGTGGMNTGELFF. CDR3 DNA: TGTGCCATGGGGGGCACGGGAGGGATGAACACCGGGGAGCTGTTTTTT.

This clonotype was recorded at least ten times. This chain uses TRBV11-2 with TRBJ2-7, with D perhaps TRBD1 (6 bases). V was clipped by 4 bases and J by 2 bases, with 15 bases between them. The germline gives CDR1 SGHAT, CDR2 FQNNGV. The length of the CDR3 is 15 residues. The CDR3 DNA reads as TGTGCCAGCAGCTCCCCCTCGGACAGCGCCTACGAGCAGTACTTC. Protein product: CASSSPSDSAYEQYF.

This clonotype occurred a few times. The genes are TRBV10-3 and TRBJ2-5, with 14 bases that match TRBD2. The CDR3 runs to 17 residues. CDR1 and CDR2 from the germline V gene are ENHRY and SYGVKD. V lost 4 bases to trimming and J lost 1 base; unmatched junction nucleotides: 5. The DNA for the CDR3 is TGTGCCATCAGTGCCTCGACTAGCGGGAGGGCCCAAGAGACCCAGTACTTC. It codes for CAISASTSGRAQETQYF.

This clonotype has ten or more counts. The chain has TRBV20-1 and TRBJ2-5, with 10 bases matching TRBD2. The CDR3 is 16 residues long. Germline V lookup: CDR1 DFQATT, CDR2 SNEGSKA (reference sequence). Trimming at V came to 0 bases and at J to 5 bases, leaving 9 bases not matched to a gene. DNA of the CDR3: TGCAGTGCTAGAGATGGTGCTAGCGGGAGCTGGGAGACCCAGTACTTC. The encoded protein is CSARDGASGSWETQYF.

This clonotype was seen only a few times. The chain carries TRBV5-7 and TRBJ2-1; D is unresolved. TRBV5-7 is classed as an ORF, of uncertain function. V lost 0 bases and J 10 bases, leaving 11 bases between the germline ends. CDR3 length: 13 amino acids. The CDR3 loop is CASSLVRTAEQFF. The CDR3 DNA reads as TGTGCCAGCAGCTTGGTACGAACGGCGGAGCAGTTCTTC.

At least ten counts were recorded for this clonotype. This CDR3 reads CASSLTGTSGYEQYF. The CDR3 coding sequence is TGTGCCAGCAGCCTTACCGGGACTAGCGGCTACGAGCAGTACTTC. The J gene is TRBJ2-7, the V gene TRBV7-8; 11 nucleotides match TRBD2. There are 15 residues in the CDR3. The V gene's germline CDR1 is SGHVS and CDR2 FQNEAQ. Trimming cost V 5 bases and J 3 bases; bases outside gene matches: 6.

In this sample, this clonotype turned up many times. This chain links TRBV4-1 with TRBJ1-1, with a tentative D call TRBD1 (5 bases). V lost 1 base to trimming and J lost 5 bases, with 14 bases between them. Germline V gene lookup returns CDR1 MGHRA and CDR2 YSYEKL. The CDR3 spans 15 residues. CDR3 sequence reads: CASSQGAGRGTEAFF. The CDR3 nucleotides read TGCGCCAGCAGCCAAGGGGCAGGGCGGGGGACTGAAGCTTTCTTT.

The sample holds a few counts of this clonotype. The rearrangement links TRBV7-8 to TRBJ2-1, with 14 positions matching TRBD2. The CDR3 covers 15 residues. From germline, CDR1 is SGHVS and CDR2 FQNEAQ. The junction had 5 bases not matched to a gene; V was cut back by 8 bases and J by 5 bases. The CDR3 DNA follows: TGTGCCAGCGCAAAGGGACTAGCGGGAGACAATGAGCAGTTCTTC. Amino acids: CASAKGLAGDNEQFF.

This clonotype has a count of ten or more. The V gene is TRBV3-1, the J gene TRBJ1-6, with D hard to call. The length of the CDR3 is 14 residues. The V gene lost 0 bases and the J gene lost 10 bases, with 10 bases spanning the gap. The germline gives CDR1 LGHDT, CDR2 YNNKEL (reference sequence). CDR3 sequence: CASSQDLAVSPLHF. The CDR3 DNA follows: TGTGCCAGCAGCCAAGATCTGGCGGTCTCACCCCTCCACTTT.

This sequence joins TRBV9 and TRBJ1-5, with TRBD1 matching 7 bases. The CDR3 is 15 residues long. Germline loops: CDR1 SGDLS, CDR2 YYNGEE. J was trimmed by 1 base and V by 0 bases; bases with no gene match: 1. CDR3 sequence (DNA): TGTGCCAGCAGCGTAGGGGACAGAAGCAATCAGCCCCAGCATTTT. This encodes CASSVGDRSNQPQHF.

This chain links TRBV27 with TRBJ2-2; D unclear. Trimming removed 5 bases from V and 5 bases from J, with 12 bases in between. Germline V gene data show CDR1 as MNHEY and CDR2 as SMNVEV (reference sequence). This CDR3 spans 14 amino acids. This CDR3 reads CASSPRDTTGELFF. For the CDR3, the DNA is TGTGCCAGCAGTCCCCGAGATACAACCGGGGAGCTGTTTTTT.